Below are 2 T cell receptor beta chains sequenced from a single sample in a study of neoadjuvant anti-PD-1 for oral cavity cancer (dated by TCRdb to the early 2020s). To prepare the library, the immunoSEQ multiplex PCR assay was applied. TCRdb carries this immuneACCESS record with in-frame sequences only. Its versions omit some clonotypes, under half of them owing to an unresolved V gene in the studies checked, with the rest unexplained. The sample yields about 68,000 clones; about 85% were counted once. 3% to 4% of the sample lies in the top ten. The sample's time point label is to be understood as: after neoadjuvant nivolumab, at surgical resection. Here the sequenced sample was PBMCs, taken after nivolumab (anti-PD-1) treatment. Every receptor here comes from a person aged 35-80 years with oral cavity squamous cell carcinoma.

The genes are TRBV19 and TRBJ1-2, with TRBD1 matching over 9 bases. Germline values: CDR1 LNHDA, CDR2 SQIVND (reference sequence). The ends lost 1 base at V and 8 bases at J; junction bases unmatched: 5. The CDR3 consists of 14 residues. Written as DNA, the CDR3 is TGTGCCAGTAGTATAGTCGGGACAGGGACCGGCTACACCTTC. Amino acids: CASSIVGTGTGYTF. Using reference TRBV19 and TRBJ1-2 for the parts outside the CDR3, the full variable domain is DGGITQSPKYLFRKEGQNVTLSCEQNLNHDAMYWYRQDPGQGLRLIYYSQIVNDFQKGDIAEGYSVSREKKESFPLTVTSAQKNPTAFYLCASSIVGTGTGYTFGSGTRLTVV.

The V gene is TRBV15, the J gene TRBJ2-2; 10 bases map to TRBD2. The CDR3 spans 16 residues. V lost 3 bases and J lost 5; bases outside the gene matches: 6. The germline gives CDR1 LNHNV, CDR2 YYDKDF (reference sequence). The CDR3 reads CATSRAGLAVTGELFF. The CDR3, as DNA: TGTGCCACCAGCAGGGCTGGACTAGCGGTTACCGGGGAGCTGTTTTTT. Combining the CDR3 with reference TRBV15 and TRBJ2-2 gives the whole variable domain DAMVIQNPRYQVTQFGKPVTLSCSQTLNHNVMYWYQQKSSQAPKLLFHYYDKDFNNEADTPDNFQSRRPNTSFCFLDIRSPGLGDTAMYLCATSRAGLAVTGELFFGEGSRLTVL.